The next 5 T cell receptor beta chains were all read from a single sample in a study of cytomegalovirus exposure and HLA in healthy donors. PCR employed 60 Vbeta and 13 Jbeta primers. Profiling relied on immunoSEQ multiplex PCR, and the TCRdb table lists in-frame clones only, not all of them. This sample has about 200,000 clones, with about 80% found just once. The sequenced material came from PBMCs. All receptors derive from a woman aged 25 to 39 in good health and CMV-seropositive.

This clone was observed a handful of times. CDR3 sequence: CASTMGLAVTNEQFF. The CDR3 coding sequence is TGTGCCAGCACCATGGGACTAGCGGTTACCAATGAGCAGTTCTTC. V usage is TRBV9 and J usage is TRBJ2-1, with TRBD2 identical over 11 bases. The V segment lost 6 bases and the J segment 6 bases; nucleotides outside the gene matches: 8. CDR1 is SGDLS, CDR2 YYNGEE, per germline. This CDR3 region has 15 residues.

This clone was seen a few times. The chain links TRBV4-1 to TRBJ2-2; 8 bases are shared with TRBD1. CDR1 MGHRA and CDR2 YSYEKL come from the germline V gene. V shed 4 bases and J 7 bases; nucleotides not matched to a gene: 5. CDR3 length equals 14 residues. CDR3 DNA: TGCGCCAGCAGCCCCGGGACAGGAGTCGGGGAGCTGTTTTTT. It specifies CASSPGTGVGELFF.

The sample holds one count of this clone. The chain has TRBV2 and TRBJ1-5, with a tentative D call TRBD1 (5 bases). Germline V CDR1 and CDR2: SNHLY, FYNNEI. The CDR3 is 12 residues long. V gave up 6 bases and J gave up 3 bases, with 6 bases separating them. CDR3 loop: CASRDNNQPQHF. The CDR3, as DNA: TGTGCCAGCAGGGACAACAATCAGCCCCAGCATTTT.

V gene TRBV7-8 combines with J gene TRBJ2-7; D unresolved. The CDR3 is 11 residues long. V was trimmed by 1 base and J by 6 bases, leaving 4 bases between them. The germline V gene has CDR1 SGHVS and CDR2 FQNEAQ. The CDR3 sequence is CASSLDREQYF. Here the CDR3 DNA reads TGTGCCAGCAGCTTAGATCGCGAGCAGTACTTC.

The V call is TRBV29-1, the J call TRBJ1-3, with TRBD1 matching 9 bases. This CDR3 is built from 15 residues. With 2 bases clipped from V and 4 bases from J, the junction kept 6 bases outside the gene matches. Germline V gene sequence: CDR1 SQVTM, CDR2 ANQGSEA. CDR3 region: CSVENRQGEGNTIYF. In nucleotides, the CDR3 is TGCAGCGTTGAAAATAGACAGGGGGAAGGAAACACCATATATTTT.